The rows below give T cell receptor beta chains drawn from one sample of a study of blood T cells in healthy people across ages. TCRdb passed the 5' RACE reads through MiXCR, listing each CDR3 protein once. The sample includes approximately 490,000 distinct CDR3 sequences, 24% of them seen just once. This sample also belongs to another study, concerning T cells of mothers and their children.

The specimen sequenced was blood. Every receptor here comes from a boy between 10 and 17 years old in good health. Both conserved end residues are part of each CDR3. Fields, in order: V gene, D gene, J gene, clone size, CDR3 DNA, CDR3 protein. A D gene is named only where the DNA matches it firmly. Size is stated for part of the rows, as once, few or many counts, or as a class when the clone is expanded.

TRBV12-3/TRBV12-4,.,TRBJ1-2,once,TGTGCCAGTAACAGGGTAGGGGACTATGGCTACACCTTC,CASNRVGDYGYTF
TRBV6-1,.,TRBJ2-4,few,TGTGCCAGCAGTACCTGGACTGTAGCCAAAAACATTCAGTACTTC,CASSTWTVAKNIQYF
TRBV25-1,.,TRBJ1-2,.,TGTGCCAGCGCCTCCTGGGGCTATGGCTACACCTTC,CASASWGYGYTF
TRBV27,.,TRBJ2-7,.,TGTGCCAGCAGTTTATCGGCCCTAGCGCTGGAAGAGCAGTACTTC,CASSLSALALEEQYF
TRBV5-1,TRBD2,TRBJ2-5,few,TGCGCCAGCAGCTTACAACCCGGGACTAAAGAGACCCAGTACTTC,CASSLQPGTKETQYF
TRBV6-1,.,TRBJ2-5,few,TGTGCCAGCAGTGGGCGGGACGGTGGATGGGGGACCCAGTACTTC,CASSGRDGGWGTQYF
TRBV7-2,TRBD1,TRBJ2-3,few,TGTGCCAGCAGCTTGACCGGGACAGGGGGCGGGGGGACAGATACGCAGTATTTT,CASSLTGTGGGGTDTQYF
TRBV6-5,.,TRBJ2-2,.,TGTGCCAGCAGTTACTCCACAGGGGGGGTGGCCGGGGAGCTGTTTTTT,CASSYSTGGVAGELFF
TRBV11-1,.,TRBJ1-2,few,TGTGCCAGCAGCTTAATTGGCCCACGGGGCTACACCTTC,CASSLIGPRGYTF
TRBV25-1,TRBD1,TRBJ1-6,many,TGTGCCAGCAGTGAGGGACAGACAAATTCACCCCTCCACTTT,CASSEGQTNSPLHF